Listed below are T cell receptor beta chains from one sample, sequenced in a study of blood T cell repertoires in COVID-19. The method was immunoSEQ multiplex PCR; TCRdb's version includes in-frame clones alone and lacks a portion of them. This sample has about 130,000 clones, with 87% found just once. The sample comprised peripheral blood. The source is a woman in her fifties or sixties with acute or convalescent COVID-19. Each CDR3 is given with its conserved first and last residue. D genes are given only for firm matches. Clone size is stated in some rows and not others, as once, few, many or a class when expanded.

D gene: NA
V gene: TRBV28
J gene: TRBJ1-5
clone size: NA
CDR3 DNA: TGTGCCAGCAGTTTACGGGGAGGGAACAATCAGCCCCAGCATTTT
CDR3 protein: CASSLRGGNNQPQHF

D gene: NA
V gene: TRBV12-3/TRBV12-4
J gene: TRBJ2-1
clone size: NA
CDR3 DNA: TGTGCCAGCAGTTTTAGGGGGGGCAATGAGCAGTTCTTC
CDR3 protein: CASSFRGGNEQFF

D gene: NA
V gene: TRBV27
J gene: TRBJ1-5
clone size: NA
CDR3 DNA: TGTGCCAGCAGTTGGAGCAGCAATCAGCCCCAGCATTTT
CDR3 protein: CASSWSSNQPQHF

D gene: NA
V gene: TRBV5-1
J gene: TRBJ2-2
clone size: NA
CDR3 DNA: TGCGCCAGCAGCTTGGGGGCCAACACCGGGGAGCTGTTTTTT
CDR3 protein: CASSLGANTGELFF

D gene: NA
V gene: TRBV19
J gene: TRBJ2-1
clone size: NA
CDR3 DNA: TGTGCCAGTACCACAGGGCAGCGTCCGCAGTTCTTC
CDR3 protein: CASTTGQRPQFF

D gene: NA
V gene: TRBV20-1
J gene: TRBJ2-7
clone size: NA
CDR3 DNA: TGCAGTGCTAGTTACGGGATATCGCGGAACGAGCAGTACTTC
CDR3 protein: CSASYGISRNEQYF

D gene: NA
V gene: TRBV28
J gene: TRBJ1-4
clone size: NA
CDR3 DNA: TGTGCCAGCAGTTTATTAGGAGCCTACGGGCTGTTTTTT
CDR3 protein: CASSLLGAYGLFF

D gene: NA
V gene: TRBV6-5
J gene: TRBJ2-1
clone size: NA
CDR3 DNA: TGTGCCAGCAGTAGATCTAGGGGTGAGCAGTTCTTC
CDR3 protein: CASSRSRGEQFF

D gene: NA
V gene: TRBV19
J gene: TRBJ2-1
clone size: NA
CDR3 DNA: TGTGCCAGTAGTATACCACAGGTGGGTGAGCAGTTCTTC
CDR3 protein: CASSIPQVGEQFF

D gene: TRBD1
V gene: TRBV3-1/TRBV3-2
J gene: TRBJ2-5
clone size: once
CDR3 DNA: TGTGCCAGCAGCCGGAAACAAGGACAGGGGCCGGGCGGGACCCAGTACTTC
CDR3 protein: CASSRKQGQGPGGTQYF

D gene: NA
V gene: TRBV4-1
J gene: TRBJ1-5
clone size: few
CDR3 DNA: TGCGCCAGCAGCCCACAGGGAGCAGGCAGCAATCAGCCCCAGCATTTT
CDR3 protein: CASSPQGAGSNQPQHF

D gene: TRBD2
V gene: TRBV4-1
J gene: TRBJ2-4
clone size: NA
CDR3 DNA: TGCGCCAGCAGGGTGACTAGCGGGAGAGGAAACATTCAGTACTTC
CDR3 protein: CASRVTSGRGNIQYF

D gene: TRBD1
V gene: TRBV7-8
J gene: TRBJ1-5
clone size: once
CDR3 DNA: TGTGCCAGCACCAGAGAACAGGGGGCCAGTCAGCCCCAGCATTTT
CDR3 protein: CASTREQGASQPQHF

D gene: TRBD1
V gene: TRBV2
J gene: TRBJ1-2
clone size: NA
CDR3 DNA: TGTGCCAGCAGTCTCACCCGGACAGGGAACTATGGCTACACCTTC
CDR3 protein: CASSLTRTGNYGYTF

D gene: NA
V gene: TRBV5-1
J gene: TRBJ2-6
clone size: NA
CDR3 DNA: TGCGCCAGCAGCCAGTCGAACGTCGGGGCCAACGTCCTGACTTTC
CDR3 protein: CASSQSNVGANVLTF

D gene: NA
V gene: TRBV24-1
J gene: TRBJ2-1
clone size: NA
CDR3 DNA: TGTGCCACCAGTGATTCAATAAGACAAGGCCGAACGAACAATGAGCAGTTCTTC
CDR3 protein: CATSDSIRQGRTNNEQFF

D gene: NA
V gene: TRBV3-1/TRBV3-2
J gene: TRBJ1-4
clone size: NA
CDR3 DNA: TGTGCCAGCAGCTTCCTTAATGAAAAACTGTTTTTT
CDR3 protein: CASSFLNEKLFF

D gene: TRBD1
V gene: TRBV27
J gene: TRBJ1-1
clone size: once
CDR3 DNA: TGTGCCAGCAGTTTTGGACAGGGGTACACTGAAGCTTTCTTT
CDR3 protein: CASSFGQGYTEAFF

D gene: NA
V gene: TRBV5-1
J gene: TRBJ1-5
clone size: NA
CDR3 DNA: TGCGCCAGCAGCTTGGGAGAGAGGGTTGATCAGCCCCAGCATTTT
CDR3 protein: CASSLGERVDQPQHF

D gene: NA
V gene: TRBV2
J gene: TRBJ1-5
clone size: NA
CDR3 DNA: TGTGCCAGCAGCAGGGAGGCGCAGCCCCAGCATTTT
CDR3 protein: CASSREAQPQHF

D gene: TRBD1
V gene: TRBV9
J gene: TRBJ1-3
clone size: NA
CDR3 DNA: TGTGCCAGCAGCGACGGGACAGGGGGCATTGGAAACACCATATATTTT
CDR3 protein: CASSDGTGGIGNTIYF

D gene: NA
V gene: TRBV7-2
J gene: TRBJ1-1
clone size: NA
CDR3 DNA: TGTGCCAGCAGCTTCGGGTCTGACACTGAAGCTTTCTTT
CDR3 protein: CASSFGSDTEAFF